This entry concerns a single T cell receptor beta chain. This record belongs to a study of blood T cell repertoires in COVID-19. Background on the study: T cells, B-cell-depleted T cells, or PBMCs provided the cDNA or gDNA that served as material.

Clones were read by immunoSEQ multiplex PCR, and TCRdb kept only the in-frame ones, dropping some. Here the sample spans roughly 250,000 clones, 80% to 85% being singletons. Enrolment of Seattle patients took place during active infection, and they were followed longitudinally. Per the germline V gene, CDR1 is SGHRS and CDR2 is YFSETQ. The V end was cut by 0 bases, the J end by 8 bases, with 9 bases between. The CDR3 spans 13 residues. The chain uses TRBV5-1 and TRBJ2-4; the D gene is possibly TRBD2 (6 bases). The sequencing sample was made of peripheral blood. The sequence was obtained from a person aged 70 to 85 with COVID-19, enrolled during active disease. The CDR3 spells CASSLVPGDIQYF. The DNA for the CDR3 is TGCGCCAGCAGCTTGGTTCCGGGGGACATTCAGTACTTC.